This T cell receptor (beta chain) was recovered during a study of cytomegalovirus exposure and HLA in healthy donors (dated by TCRdb to 2015 to 2018). Regarding the study in general: According to a later analysis, one platform produced both the roughly 120 validation repertoires and the 620 or so repertoires of the first cohort. The aim of the study was to test whether cataloging public T cell receptors could identify signatures of past pathogen exposure. Besides the first cohort of around 700 subjects, a separate validation cohort made up of roughly 130 different subjects was used. To predict cytomegalovirus infection status, the study brought together high-throughput TCR immunosequencing, statistical association of individual TCRs with disease status, and machine learning.

Deletion took 6 bases off V and 1 base off J, with a span of 15 bases between the germline ends. For CDR1 and CDR2, the germline V gene lists MGHRA and YSYEKL. Spanning cysteine to phenylalanine, the CDR3 consists of 15 amino acids. Only CDR3 DNA remains: 45 bases, in frame from the first base. Separate from the roughly 660-subject first cohort, the validation cohort of about 110 subjects was the group to which the donors belonged. What the authors observed across the whole study: The study gave a list of about 160 TCR beta chains associated with cytomegalovirus. While some public TCRs were present in many individuals, most TCR sequences turned up only very rarely across donors. Three of the identified cytomegalovirus-associated TCR beta chains were confirmed in vitro to be specific for cytomegalovirus antigens. Subsequent analysis determined that TCRs grouped into clusters in the first cohort also showed a tendency toward co-occurrence across the 90 to 150 validation repertoires, and about 94% of cluster scores exceeded 0. A later analysis lacked HLA typing for the validation cohort, so it scored co-occurrence in that cohort across all 110 or so repertoires. In both the original and validation cohorts, the classifier was reported to diagnose cytomegalovirus status with high specificity and sensitivity. According to the authors, the approach could potentially be generalized to other disease states and immunological phenotypes.

The library was generated by the immunoSEQ multiplex PCR assay. The source study handled its data this way. A statistical classification framework was developed to diagnose cytomegalovirus status using the catalog of TCR beta chain sequences. The source is immuneACCESS, and TCRdb retained only in-frame sequences with V and J called. Part of the clones is not carried over; for the studies checked, unresolved V genes explain less than half of this, and the remainder is unexplained. D and trimming were read from the DNA, whereas the V and J calls and clone size are those reported in that table. The sample table records about 200,000 clones; 83% of these occur just once. The ten largest account for 4.5% to 6% of the sample. This clone came up a few times. Its specific antigen is unknown. Base qualities are missing; no much larger clone stands one base away.

Sequenced input: PBMCs. The sequence joins TRBV4-1 to TRBJ2-5, with the D gene call left open. The receptor was derived from a woman aged 18 to 35 in good health and CMV-seronegative. The CDR3: CASRNLVSTQETQYF. The DNA reads as follows: TGCGCCAGCAGGAATCTAGTATCGACCCAAGAGACCCAGTACTTC.